This T cell receptor beta chain stems from a study of Graves' ophthalmopathy and Graves' hyperthyroidism. A volume of 8.5 to 10 ml of fresh peripheral blood supplied the PBMCs. Researchers took RNA transcripts and amplified TCR beta CDR3 regions from them. Investigators did first-round RT-PCR with HTBI primers, then second-round multiplex PCR. Using its own MiXCR run on the multiplex PCR reads, TCRdb lists one record per CDR3 protein. The top ten hold around 9.3% of the sample, which has some 160,000 distinct CDR3 sequences, approximately 40% seen once. Broader study findings: A classifier, a 13-signature model, separated ophthalmopathy from stable hyperthyroidism with nearly 90% sensitivity and approximately 81% specificity. Ophthalmopathy progression was predicted with 65% to 71% sensitivity and approximately 79% specificity. Appearing in blood as well were most expanded thyroid clonotypes above 0.001 frequency.

This clonotype was observed at least ten times. Its antigen is currently unknown. The sequencing sample was made of peripheral blood. The clonotype was recovered from a man aged 25-45 years with Graves' ophthalmopathy.

The CDR3 reads CSVASERRETQYF. The CDR3 DNA sequence: TGCAGCGTTGCCAGTGAGAGACGGGAGACCCAGTACTTC. The chain employs TRBV29-1 and TRBJ2-5, with no clear D. The V end was cut by 4 bases, the J end by 5 bases, with 14 bases between. This CDR3 contains 13 residues. The V gene's germline CDR1 is SQVTM and CDR2 ANQGSEA. Looking up the rest from reference TRBV29-1 and TRBJ2-5 gives the full variable domain: SAVISQKPSRDICQRGTSLTIQCQVDSQVTMMFWYRQQPGQSLTLIATANQGSEATYESGFVIDKFPISRPNLTFSTLTVSNMSPEDSSIYLCSVASERRETQYFGPGTRLLVL.